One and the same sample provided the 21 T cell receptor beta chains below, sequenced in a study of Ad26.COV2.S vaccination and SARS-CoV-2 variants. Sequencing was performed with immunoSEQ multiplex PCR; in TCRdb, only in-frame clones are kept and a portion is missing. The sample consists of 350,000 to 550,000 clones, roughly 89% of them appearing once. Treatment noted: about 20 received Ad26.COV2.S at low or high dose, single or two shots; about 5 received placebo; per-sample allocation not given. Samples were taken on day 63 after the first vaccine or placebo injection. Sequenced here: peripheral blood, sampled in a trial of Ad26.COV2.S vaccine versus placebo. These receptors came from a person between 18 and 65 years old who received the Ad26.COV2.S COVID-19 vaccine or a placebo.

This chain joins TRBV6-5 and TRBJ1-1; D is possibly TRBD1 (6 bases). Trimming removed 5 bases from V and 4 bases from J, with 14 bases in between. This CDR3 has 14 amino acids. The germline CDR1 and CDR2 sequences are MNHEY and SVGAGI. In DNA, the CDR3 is TGTGCCAGCAGTACGACAGGTGGAGGCACTGAAGCTTTCTTT. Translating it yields CASSTTGGGTEAFF.

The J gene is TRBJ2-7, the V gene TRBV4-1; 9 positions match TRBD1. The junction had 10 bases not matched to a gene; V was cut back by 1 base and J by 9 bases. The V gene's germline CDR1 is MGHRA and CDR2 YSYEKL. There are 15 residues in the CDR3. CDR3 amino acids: CASSQGRDRDYAQYF. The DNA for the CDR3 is TGCGCCAGCAGCCAAGGCCGGGACAGGGACTATGCGCAGTACTTC.

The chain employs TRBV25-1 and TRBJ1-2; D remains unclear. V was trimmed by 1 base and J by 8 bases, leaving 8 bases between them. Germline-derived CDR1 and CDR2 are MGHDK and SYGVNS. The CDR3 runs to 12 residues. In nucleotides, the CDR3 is TGTGCCAGCAGTGAATGGGCCAGCGGCTACACCTTC. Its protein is CASSEWASGYTF.

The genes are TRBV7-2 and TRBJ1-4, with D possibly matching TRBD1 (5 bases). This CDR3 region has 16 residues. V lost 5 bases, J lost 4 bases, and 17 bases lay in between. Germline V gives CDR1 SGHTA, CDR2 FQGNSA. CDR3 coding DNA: TGTGCCAGCAGCCCCCGCCGCGCGGGGGGTAATGAAAAACTGTTTTTT. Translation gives CASSPRRAGGNEKLFF.

CDR3 residues: CASSRVMGRSYEQYF. The CDR3 DNA reads TGTGCCAGCAGTCGGGTTATGGGTCGCTCCTACGAGCAGTACTTC. The chain joins TRBV6-6 to TRBJ2-7; D not resolved. This CDR3 spans 15 amino acids. Trimming shortened V by 5 bases and J by 0 bases, and 14 bases separated the two germline ends. Germline CDR1 reads MNHNY; CDR2 reads SVGAGI (reference sequence).

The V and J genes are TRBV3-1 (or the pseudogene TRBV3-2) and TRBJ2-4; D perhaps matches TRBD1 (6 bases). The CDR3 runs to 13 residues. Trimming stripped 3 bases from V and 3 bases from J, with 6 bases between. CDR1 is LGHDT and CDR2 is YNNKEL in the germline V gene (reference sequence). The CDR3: CASSHRGKNIQYF. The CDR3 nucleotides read TGTGCCAGCAGCCACAGGGGCAAAAACATTCAGTACTTC.

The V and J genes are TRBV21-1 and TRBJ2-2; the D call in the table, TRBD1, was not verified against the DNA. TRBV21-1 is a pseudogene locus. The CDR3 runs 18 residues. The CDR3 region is CASSKKTGWWVPTGELFF. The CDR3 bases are TGTGCCAGCAGCAAAAAGACAGGGTGGTGGGTCCCAACCGGGGAGCTGTTTTTT.

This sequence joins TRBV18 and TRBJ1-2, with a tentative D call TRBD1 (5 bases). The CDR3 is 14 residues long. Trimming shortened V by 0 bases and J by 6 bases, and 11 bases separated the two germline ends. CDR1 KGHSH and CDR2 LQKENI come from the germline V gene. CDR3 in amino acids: CASSPPSGKHGYTF. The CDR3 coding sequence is TGTGCCAGCTCACCACCTTCAGGGAAGCATGGCTACACCTTC.

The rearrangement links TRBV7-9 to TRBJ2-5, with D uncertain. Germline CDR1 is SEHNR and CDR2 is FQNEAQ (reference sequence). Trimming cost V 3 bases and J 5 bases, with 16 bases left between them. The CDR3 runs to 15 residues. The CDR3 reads CASSFGRSPGETQYF. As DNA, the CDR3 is TGTGCCAGCAGCTTTGGCAGGTCGCCTGGGGAGACCCAGTACTTC.

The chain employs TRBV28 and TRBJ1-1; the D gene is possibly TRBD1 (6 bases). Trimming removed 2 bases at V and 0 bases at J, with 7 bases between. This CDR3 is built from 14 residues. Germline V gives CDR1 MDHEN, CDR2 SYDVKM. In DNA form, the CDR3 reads TGTGCCAGCAGTTTAAGACAGGTGAACACTGAAGCTTTCTTT. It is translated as CASSLRQVNTEAFF.

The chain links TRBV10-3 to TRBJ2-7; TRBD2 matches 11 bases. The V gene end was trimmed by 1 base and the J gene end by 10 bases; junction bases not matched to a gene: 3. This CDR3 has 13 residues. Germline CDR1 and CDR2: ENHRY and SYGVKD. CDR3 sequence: CAISELLAGDQYV. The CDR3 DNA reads TGTGCCATCAGTGAGTTACTAGCGGGAGACCAGTACGTC.

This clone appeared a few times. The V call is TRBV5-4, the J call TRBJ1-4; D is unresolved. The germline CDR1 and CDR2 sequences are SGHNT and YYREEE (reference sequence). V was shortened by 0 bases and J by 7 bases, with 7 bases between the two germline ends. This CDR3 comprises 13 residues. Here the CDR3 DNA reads TGTGCCAGCAGCTTGGACGCCCGTGAAAAACTGTTTTTT. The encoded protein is CASSLDAREKLFF.

The DNA for the CDR3 is TGTGCCAGCAGTGAATCTACCGGACTAGCGAGGAATGAGCAGTTCTTC. This gives the protein CASSESTGLARNEQFF. V is TRBV6-1 and J is TRBJ2-1, with 9 bases that match TRBD2. With 2 bases clipped from V and 7 bases from J, the junction kept 9 bases outside the gene matches. CDR3 length: 16 residues. Germline V gene data show CDR1 as MNHNS and CDR2 as SASEGT.

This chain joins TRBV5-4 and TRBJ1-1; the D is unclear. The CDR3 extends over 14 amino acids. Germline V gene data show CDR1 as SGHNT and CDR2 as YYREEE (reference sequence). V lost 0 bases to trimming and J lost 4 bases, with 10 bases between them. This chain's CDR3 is CASSLDVAGTEAFF. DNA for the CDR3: TGTGCCAGCAGCTTGGACGTGGCTGGCACTGAAGCTTTCTTT.

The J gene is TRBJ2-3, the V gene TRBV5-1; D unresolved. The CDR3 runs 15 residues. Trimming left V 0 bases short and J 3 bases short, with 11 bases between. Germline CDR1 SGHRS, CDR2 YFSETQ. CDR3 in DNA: TGCGCCAGCAGCTTGGGATTGTGGCAAACAGATACGCAGTATTTT. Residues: CASSLGLWQTDTQYF.

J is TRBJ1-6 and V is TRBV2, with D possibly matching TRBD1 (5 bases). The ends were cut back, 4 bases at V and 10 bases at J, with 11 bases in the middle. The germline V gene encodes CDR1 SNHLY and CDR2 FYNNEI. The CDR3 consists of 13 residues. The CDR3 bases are TGTGCCAGCAGTGTGGAGGGGCGGTCACCCCTCCACTTT. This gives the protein CASSVEGRSPLHF.

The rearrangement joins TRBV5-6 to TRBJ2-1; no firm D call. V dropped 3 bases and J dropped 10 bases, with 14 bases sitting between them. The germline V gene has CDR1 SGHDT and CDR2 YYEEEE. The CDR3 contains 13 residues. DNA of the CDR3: TGTGCCAGCAGCTGGGAATCTTTCGGGGAGCAGTTCTTC. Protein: CASSWESFGEQFF.

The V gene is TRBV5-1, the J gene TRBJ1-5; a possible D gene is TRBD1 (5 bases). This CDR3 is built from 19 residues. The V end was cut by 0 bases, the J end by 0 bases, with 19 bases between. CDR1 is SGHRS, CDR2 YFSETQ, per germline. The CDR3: CASSLEGLDQNYSNQPQHF. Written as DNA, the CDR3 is TGCGCCAGCAGCTTGGAGGGGTTGGATCAAAATTATAGCAATCAGCCCCAGCATTTT.

CDR3 sequence (DNA): TGTGCCAGCAGCAGCTATGGGACAGACACAGATACGCAGTATTTT. It translates to CASSSYGTDTDTQYF. The chain joins TRBV7-3 to TRBJ2-3; 7 bases line up with TRBD1. V was pared by 5 bases and J by 2 bases, with 7 bases of the junction left unmatched. This CDR3 spans 15 amino acids. The V gene's germline CDR1 is SGHTA and CDR2 FQGTGA. Looking up the rest from reference TRBV7-3 and TRBJ2-3 gives the full variable domain: GAGVSQTPSNKVTEKGKYVELRCDPISGHTALYWYRQSLGQGPEFLIYFQGTGAADDSGLPNDRFFAVRPEGSVSTLKIQRTERGDSAVYLCASSSYGTDTDTQYFGPGTRLTVL.

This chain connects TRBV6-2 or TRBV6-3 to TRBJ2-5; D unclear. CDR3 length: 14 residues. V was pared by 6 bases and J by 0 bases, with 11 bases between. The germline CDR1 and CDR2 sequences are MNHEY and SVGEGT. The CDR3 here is CASSLDGYQETQYF. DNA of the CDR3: TGTGCCAGCAGCCTCGACGGGTACCAAGAGACCCAGTACTTC.

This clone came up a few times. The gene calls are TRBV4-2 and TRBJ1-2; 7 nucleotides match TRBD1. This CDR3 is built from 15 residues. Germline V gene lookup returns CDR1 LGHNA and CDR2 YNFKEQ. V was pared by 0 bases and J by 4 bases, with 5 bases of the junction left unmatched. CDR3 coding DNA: TGTGCCAGCAGCCAAGACATAGGGGGCGGCTATGGCTACACCTTC. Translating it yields CASSQDIGGGYGYTF.